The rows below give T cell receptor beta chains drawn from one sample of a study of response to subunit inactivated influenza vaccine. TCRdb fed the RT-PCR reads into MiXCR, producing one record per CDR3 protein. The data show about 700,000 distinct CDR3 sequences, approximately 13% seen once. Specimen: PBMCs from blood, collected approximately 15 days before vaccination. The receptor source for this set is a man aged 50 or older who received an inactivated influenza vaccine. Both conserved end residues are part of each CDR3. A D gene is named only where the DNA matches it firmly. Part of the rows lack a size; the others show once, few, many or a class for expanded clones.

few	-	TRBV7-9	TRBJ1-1	CASSFRPLRDTNTEAFF	TGTGCCAGCAGCTTTAGGCCCTTGCGCGACACGAACACTGAAGCTTTCTTT
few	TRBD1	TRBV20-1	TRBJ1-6	CSAKITRGRNSPLHF	TGCAGTGCTAAAATCACCAGGGGGCGGAATTCACCCCTCCACTTT
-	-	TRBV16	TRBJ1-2	CASSQSISYGYTF	TGTGCCAGCAGCCAATCAATAAGTTACGGCTACACCTTC
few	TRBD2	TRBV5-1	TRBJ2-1	CASSLAPSGVEFF	TGCGCCAGCAGCTTGGCCCCTAGCGGGGTGGAGTTCTTC
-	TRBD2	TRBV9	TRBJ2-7	CASSASGTSSHEQYF	TGTGCCAGCAGCGCTTCCGGGACTAGTTCCCACGAGCAGTACTTC
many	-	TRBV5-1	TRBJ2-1	CASSLAGHSYNEQFF	TGCGCCAGCAGCTTGGCCGGGCACTCCTACAATGAGCAGTTCTTC
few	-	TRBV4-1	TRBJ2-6	CASSQEQPSFRGANVLTF	TGCGCCAGCAGCCAAGAGCAGCCCTCTTTCAGGGGGGCCAACGTCCTGACTTTC
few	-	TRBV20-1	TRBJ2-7	CSARDWAPDRSYEQYF	TGCAGTGCTAGAGATTGGGCCCCGGACAGATCCTACGAGCAGTACTTC
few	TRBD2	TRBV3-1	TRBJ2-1	CASSNTRGGEQFF	TGTGCCAGCAGCAATACCCGGGGGGGAGAGCAGTTCTTC
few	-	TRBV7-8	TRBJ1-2	CASSVRGDSNYGYTF	TGTGCCAGCAGCGTTAGAGGAGACAGCAACTATGGCTACACCTTC
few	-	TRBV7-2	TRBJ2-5	CASSASLQETQYF	TGTGCCAGCAGCGCAAGCCTACAAGAGACCCAGTACTTC
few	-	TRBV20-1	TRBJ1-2	CSARDGRVANYGYTF	TGCAGTGCTAGAGATGGTAGGGTAGCTAACTATGGCTACACCTTC
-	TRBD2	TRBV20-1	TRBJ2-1	CSARDAGGTYNEQFF	TGCAGTGCTAGAGACGCGGGAGGGACCTACAATGAGCAGTTCTTC
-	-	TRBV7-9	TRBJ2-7	CASSLGGGATPYEQYF	TGTGCCAGCAGCTTAGGGGGCGGGGCAACCCCCTACGAGCAGTACTTC
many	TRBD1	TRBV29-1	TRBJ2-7	CSVMGGVGDRSAYEQYF	TGCAGCGTCATGGGAGGCGTAGGGGACAGGTCCGCCTACGAGCAGTACTTC
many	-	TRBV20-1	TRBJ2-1	CSARDRRTPYNEQFF	TGCAGTGCTAGAGATCGGAGGACACCCTACAATGAGCAGTTCTTC
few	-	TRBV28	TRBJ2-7	CASMGRREPTYEQYF	TGTGCCAGCATGGGTCGAAGGGAGCCTACCTACGAGCAGTACTTC
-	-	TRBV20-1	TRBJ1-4	CSASRQGAEKLFF	TGCAGTGCTAGTAGGCAGGGAGCCGAAAAACTGTTTTTT
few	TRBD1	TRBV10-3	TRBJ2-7	CATTGTGPHEQYF	TGTGCCACCACCGGGACAGGGCCCCACGAGCAGTACTTC
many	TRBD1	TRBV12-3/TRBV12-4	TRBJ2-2	CASRPGQGNTGELFF	TGTGCCAGCAGACCGGGACAGGGTAACACCGGGGAGCTGTTTTTT
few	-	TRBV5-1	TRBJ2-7	CASSAISGAGEQYF	TGCGCCAGCAGCGCTATATCCGGGGCGGGAGAGCAGTACTTC
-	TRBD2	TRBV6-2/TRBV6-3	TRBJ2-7	CASSGGSSGAYEQYF	TGTGCCAGCAGCGGCGGGTCTAGCGGGGCCTACGAGCAGTACTTC
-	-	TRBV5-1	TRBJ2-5	CASSAAGNSVGQETQYF	TGCGCCAGCAGCGCCGCCGGGAATAGCGTGGGACAAGAGACCCAGTACTTC
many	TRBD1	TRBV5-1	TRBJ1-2	CASSATGTGSYGYTF	TGCGCCAGCAGCGCGACCGGGACAGGGAGTTATGGCTACACCTTC
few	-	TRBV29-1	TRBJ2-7	CSVVMPARRSDEQYF	TGCAGCGTTGTAATGCCAGCCCGTCGGAGCGACGAGCAGTACTTC
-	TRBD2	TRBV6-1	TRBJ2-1	CASSQRLAGSEEQFF	TGTGCCAGCAGTCAACGACTAGCGGGGAGTGAGGAGCAGTTCTTC
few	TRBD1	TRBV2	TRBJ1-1	CASSGQGGNTEAFF	TGTGCCAGCAGTGGGCAGGGGGGGAACACTGAAGCTTTCTTT
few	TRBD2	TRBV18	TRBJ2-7	CASSREGLGNEQYF	TGTGCCAGCTCACGGGAGGGCCTCGGGAACGAGCAGTACTTC
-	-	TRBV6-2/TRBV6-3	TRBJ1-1	CASSYSITVIRGTEAFF	TGTGCCAGCAGTTACTCGATCACGGTAATAAGGGGAACTGAAGCTTTCTTT
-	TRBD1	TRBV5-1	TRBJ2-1	CASSAGPGQGIEQFF	TGCGCCAGCAGCGCTGGCCCGGGACAGGGGATTGAGCAGTTCTTC
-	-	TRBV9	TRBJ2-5	CASSAHTWGTQYF	TGTGCCAGCAGCGCCCACACGTGGGGGACCCAGTACTTC
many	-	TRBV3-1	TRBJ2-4	CASSQDQLAKNIQYF	TGTGCCAGCAGCCAAGATCAGCTAGCCAAAAACATTCAGTACTTC
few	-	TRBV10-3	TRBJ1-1	CAISGGGANTEAFF	TGTGCCATCAGTGGTGGGGGCGCGAACACTGAAGCTTTCTTT
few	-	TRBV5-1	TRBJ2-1	CASGRDNSYNEQFF	TGCGCCAGTGGCCGAGACAACTCCTACAATGAGCAGTTCTTC
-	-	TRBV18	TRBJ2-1	CASSPRTQGNEQFF	TGTGCCAGCTCACCACGAACCCAGGGGAATGAGCAGTTCTTC
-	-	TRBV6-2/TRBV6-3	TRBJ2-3	CASRTAPPGDTQYF	TGTGCCAGCCGAACCGCCCCTCCGGGAGATACGCAGTATTTT
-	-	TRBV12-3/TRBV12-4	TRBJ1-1	CASSFTGSGTEAFF	TGTGCCAGCAGTTTCACAGGGTCCGGCACTGAAGCTTTCTTT
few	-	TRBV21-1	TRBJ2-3	CASSKVFVGGSTDTQYF	TGTGCCAGCAGCAAAGTTTTCGTAGGGGGCAGCACAGATACGCAGTATTTT
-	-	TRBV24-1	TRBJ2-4	CATSDSRERNIQYF	TGTGCCACCAGTGACTCCAGGGAAAGAAACATTCAGTACTTC
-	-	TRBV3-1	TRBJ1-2	CASRNRAGGYTF	TGTGCCAGCAGAAACAGGGCCGGTGGCTACACCTTC
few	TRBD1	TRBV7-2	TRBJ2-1	CASSYPGTGNEQFF	TGTGCCAGCAGCTACCCCGGGACAGGGAATGAGCAGTTCTTC
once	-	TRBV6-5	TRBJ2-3	CASSSLGPLGADTQYF	TGTGCCAGCAGTTCCCTCGGACCCCTTGGGGCAGATACGCAGTATTTT
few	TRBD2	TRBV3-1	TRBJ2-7	CASSRDWGASGGYEQYF	TGTGCCAGCAGCCGGGATTGGGGGGCTAGCGGGGGCTACGAGCAGTACTTC
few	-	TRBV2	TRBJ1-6	CAGTGTRNSPLHF	TGTGCCGGTACCGGGACGAGGAATTCACCCCTCCACTTT
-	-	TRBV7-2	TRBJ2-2	CASSLASGVGTGELFF	TGTGCCAGCAGCTTAGCTTCCGGGGTGGGCACCGGGGAGCTATTTTTT
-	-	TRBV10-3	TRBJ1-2	CAISARDRYSGGYTF	TGTGCCATCAGTGCCCGGGACCGCTACTCGGGAGGCTACACCTTC
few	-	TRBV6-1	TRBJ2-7	CASSRDGPSYEQYF	TGTGCCAGCAGTAGGGACGGCCCTTCCTACGAGCAGTACTTC
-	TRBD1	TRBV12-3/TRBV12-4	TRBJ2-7	CASSPRDTGGGYEQYF	TGTGCCAGCAGCCCGCGAGACACAGGGGGCGGGTACGAGCAGTACTTC
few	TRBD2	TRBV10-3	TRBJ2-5	CAISEPGLAAQETQYF	TGTGCCATCAGTGAGCCCGGACTAGCGGCCCAAGAGACCCAGTACTTC
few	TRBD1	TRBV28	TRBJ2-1	CASGRLDRDRNEQFF	TGTGCCAGCGGGCGGCTCGACAGGGACCGCAATGAGCAGTTCTTC
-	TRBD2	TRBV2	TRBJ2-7	CASHGGSSGEQYF	TGTGCCAGCCATGGCGGGAGTTCCGGCGAGCAGTACTTC
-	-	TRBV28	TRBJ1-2	CASSFRTLGGGYTF	TGTGCCAGCAGTTTCCGGACGCTGGGGGGTGGCTACACCTTC
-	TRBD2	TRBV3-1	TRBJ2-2	CALSSLGEGSNTGELFF	TGTGCCCTCAGCTCACTGGGGGAGGGCTCGAACACCGGGGAGCTGTTTTTT
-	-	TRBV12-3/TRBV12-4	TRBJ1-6	CASSLGLGSSPLHF	TGTGCCAGCAGTTTAGGGCTCGGTAGTTCACCCCTCCACTTT
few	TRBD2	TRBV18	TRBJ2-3	CASSPTLGGGPRDTQYF	TGTGCCAGCTCACCAACTCTTGGCGGGGGGCCCCGCGATACGCAGTATTTT